This T cell receptor beta chain was obtained from a study of blood T cell repertoires in COVID-19. Study background: The origin of the acute and convalescent COVID-19 samples was the United States, Italy and Spain. Nucleic acid was either cDNA or gDNA, and it came from T cells, B-cell-depleted T cells, or PBMCs.

Authors' methods: Amplification of reference gene primers provided the estimated nucleated cell counts. The protocol was immunoSEQ multiplex PCR, while the TCRdb copy is restricted to in-frame clones and leaves out a portion. V, J and clone size are those of that table, while D and trimming were read from the DNA. This table has about 24,000 clones, roughly 94% appearing once. CDR3 size: 14 residues. J was trimmed by 1 base and V by 6 bases; bases with no gene match: 3. Germline lookup yields CDR1 ENHRY and CDR2 SYGVKD. This rearrangement joins TRBV10-3 to TRBJ1-3; 7 nucleotides line up with TRBD1. The sequence derives from a man between 65 and 80 years old with active COVID-19. Sequencing used peripheral blood. The CDR3 DNA reads TGTGCCATCAGGGGGGGACAGTCTGGAAACACCATATATTTT. Amino acid sequence: CAIRGGQSGNTIYF.